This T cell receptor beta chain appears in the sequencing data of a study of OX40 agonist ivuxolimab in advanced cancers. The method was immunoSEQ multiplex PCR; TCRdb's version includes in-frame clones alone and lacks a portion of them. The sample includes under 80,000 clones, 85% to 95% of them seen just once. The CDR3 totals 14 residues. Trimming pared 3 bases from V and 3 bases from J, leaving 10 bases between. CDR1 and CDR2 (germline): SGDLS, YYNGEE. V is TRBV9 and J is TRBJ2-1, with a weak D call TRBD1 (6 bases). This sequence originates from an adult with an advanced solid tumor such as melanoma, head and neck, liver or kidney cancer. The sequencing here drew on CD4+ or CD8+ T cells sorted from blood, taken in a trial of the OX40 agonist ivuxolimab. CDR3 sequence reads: CASSASGHYNEQFF. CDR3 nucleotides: TGTGCCAGCAGCGCCTCGGGACACTACAATGAGCAGTTCTTC.